Below, one T cell receptor (beta chain) is given with its context. Its antigen is not identified. These data originate in a study of T cell responses to AZD1222 COVID-19 vaccine. Findings of the study overall: Most donors were white British and more were female, and clonal diversity was possibly underestimated.

The repertoire was sequenced with immunoSEQ multiplex PCR; TCRdb's copy has only in-frame clones and lacks some. This sample has about 110,000 clones, with about 89% found just once. The CDR3 has 16 amino acids. Losses at the gene ends were 5 bases for V and 6 bases for J; bases not matched to a gene: 12. Germline CDR1 is MNHEY and CDR2 is SMNVEV (reference sequence). V and J are TRBV27 and TRBJ2-3; 9 nucleotides align to TRBD2. The sample here was peripheral blood, taken on day 0 of AZD1222 vaccination. The sequence came from an adult in good health. CDR3 sequence: CASSHGGAGGRDTQYF. CDR3 DNA sequence: TGTGCCAGCAGTCATGGGGGAGCGGGAGGTCGTGATACGCAGTATTTT.